Each of the 28 T cell receptor beta chains below was sequenced from the same sample in a study of cytomegalovirus exposure and HLA in healthy donors. The study ran its PCR with 60 Vbeta and 13 Jbeta primers. This table comes from immunoSEQ multiplex PCR, and its TCRdb copy is limited to in-frame clones, with some not included. Among 150,000 to 200,000 clones listed, nearly 80% were seen once. Material for sequencing was PBMCs. These receptors were obtained from a woman in her 40s in good health and CMV-seronegative.

As to this clone: Germline and junction disagree at one end, which may indicate a read error. The identical CDR3 is also encoded by other nucleotide sequences in the sample. This chain uses TRBV2 with TRBJ1-6; no clear D. The length of the CDR3 is 15 residues. Germline V CDR1 and CDR2: SNHLY, FYNNEI. The CDR3 region has the DNA TGTGCCAGCAGCAATGGGCAGCCAAATAATTCCCCCCTCCACTTT. Protein: CASSNGQPNNSPLHF.

The rearrangement joins TRBV5-1 to TRBJ1-6; TRBD1 might be the D (5 bases). This CDR3 comprises 15 residues. Trimming took off 0 bases at V and 6 bases at J, with 10 bases between the two ends. CDR1 is SGHRS, CDR2 YFSETQ, per germline. As DNA, the CDR3 is TGCGCCAGCAGCTTGGCGGGACTGGCTAATTCACCCCTCCACTTT. Its translation: CASSLAGLANSPLHF.

This chain joins TRBV21-1 and TRBJ2-7; the DNA was not used to check the table's D call, TRBD1. TRBV21-1 counts as a pseudogene. This CDR3 spans 14 amino acids. The CDR3 protein is CASRRDRHFYEQYF. CDR3 in DNA: TGTGCCAGCAGAAGGGACAGGCACTTCTACGAGCAGTACTTC.

The chain combines TRBV5-8 with TRBJ2-7, with 7 bases fitting TRBD2. Per germline, CDR1 SGHTS and CDR2 YDEGEE. The trim removed 4 bases at V and 1 base at J, leaving 8 bases unmatched. The length of the CDR3 is 15 residues. Here the CDR3 reads CASSRAGRGSYEQYF. For the CDR3, the DNA is TGTGCCAGCAGCCGAGCGGGGCGCGGGTCCTACGAGCAGTACTTC.

The rearrangement uses TRBV19 and TRBJ1-2; D is unresolved. CDR1 is LNHDA, CDR2 SQIVND, per germline (reference sequence). Trimming stripped 3 bases from V and 5 bases from J, with 16 bases between. This CDR3 has 15 residues. CDR3 in amino acids: CASSIRAGGGYGYTF. For the CDR3, the DNA is TGTGCCAGTAGTATTCGGGCGGGCGGTGGATATGGCTACACCTTC.

The CDR3 nucleotides read TGTGCCAGCAGCTTAGGAGGTGGAGGGGAGGGCTACACCTTC. It yields the protein CASSLGGGGEGYTF. The chain combines TRBV7-3 with TRBJ1-2; D may be TRBD1 (5 bases). Looked up from germline, CDR1 is SGHTA and CDR2 is FQGTGA. Trimming took off 2 bases at V and 8 bases at J, with 15 bases between the two ends. The CDR3 contains 14 residues.

There are a few counts of this clone. The chain uses TRBV27 and TRBJ2-3; tentatively, D is TRBD2 (5 bases). The CDR3 sequence is 13 residues long. V lost 3 bases and J 5 bases, leaving 9 bases between the germline ends. The germline gives CDR1 MNHEY, CDR2 SMNVEV (reference sequence). The CDR3 protein is CASSFSAGDTQYF. As DNA, the CDR3 is TGTGCCAGCAGTTTCTCCGCGGGAGATACGCAGTATTTT.

The chain carries TRBV2 and TRBJ1-2; D is perhaps TRBD1 (5 bases). This CDR3 comprises 15 residues. Germline V lookup: CDR1 SNHLY, CDR2 FYNNEI. The germline V and J ends were trimmed by 4 bases and 0 bases, with 12 bases remaining between them. The CDR3 protein is CASSGAQGSNYGYTF. Here the CDR3 DNA reads TGTGCCAGCAGTGGTGCGCAGGGATCTAACTATGGCTACACCTTC.

The chain links TRBV7-8 to TRBJ1-1, with D unresolved. There are 15 residues in the CDR3. The V end was cut by 4 bases, the J end by 4 bases, with 16 bases between. CDR1 is SGHVS and CDR2 is FQNEAQ in the germline V gene. The CDR3 reads CASSSLWRQSTEAFF. In DNA form, the CDR3 reads TGTGCCAGCAGCTCCCTGTGGAGGCAGAGCACTGAAGCTTTCTTT.

V gene TRBV11-2 combines with J gene TRBJ2-1, with D possibly TRBD2 on 7 matching bases. CDR3 length: 17 amino acids. The V end was cut by 2 bases, the J end by 1 base, with 15 bases between. Germline assignment: CDR1 SGHAT and CDR2 FQNNGV. The CDR3 region has the DNA TGTGCCAGCAGCTTACGAATAGGGGGGGTTTCCTACAATGAGCAGTTCTTC. This codes for CASSLRIGGVSYNEQFF.

Note on this clone: The identical CDR3 is also encoded by other nucleotide sequences in the sample. The J gene is TRBJ1-4, the V gene TRBV28; 7 bases map to TRBD1. Germline-derived CDR1 and CDR2 are MDHEN and SYDVKM. The V and J ends lost 6 bases and 7 bases, in that order; junction bases with no gene match: 2. There are 12 residues in the CDR3. The CDR3 region is CASRQGGEKLFF. CDR3 DNA: TGTGCCAGCAGGCAGGGGGGTGAAAAACTGTTTTTT.

J is TRBJ2-1 and V is TRBV7-2, with 8 bases aligning to TRBD2. Germline trimming cut 5 bases from V and 10 bases from J; bases unmatched to any gene: 16. CDR3 length: 16 amino acids. Germline V lookup: CDR1 SGHTA, CDR2 FQGNSA. The CDR3, as DNA: TGTGCCAGCAGCCTCCTCCCCGGGGGGGCCAATCGGGAGCAGTTCTTC. Translation: CASSLLPGGANREQFF. The full variable domain, completed using reference TRBV7-2 and TRBJ2-1, is GAGVSQSPSNKVTEKGKDVELRCDPISGHTALYWYRQSLGQGLEFLIYFQGNSAPDKSGLPSDRFSAERTGGSVSTLTIQRTQQEDSAVYLCASSLLPGGANREQFFGPGTRLTVL.

Written as DNA, the CDR3 is TGTGCCAGCAGCTCGGGACTAGCGGGGGGGAACAATGAGCAGTTCTTC. Encoded protein: CASSSGLAGGNNEQFF. The J gene is TRBJ2-1, the V gene TRBV5-5; the match to TRBD2 covers 16 bases. The CDR3 is 16 residues long. Germline CDR1 is SGHKS and CDR2 is YYEKEE (reference sequence). The ends lost 3 bases at V and 5 bases at J; junction bases unmatched: 2.

This chain links TRBV18 with TRBJ1-2; 7 bases align to TRBD1. Per the germline V gene, CDR1 is KGHSH and CDR2 is LQKENI. The CDR3 is 16 amino acids. With V trimmed by 2 bases and J by 4 bases, 10 bases remained unmatched. The chain's CDR3 is CASSPLSPGQIYGYTF. DNA for the CDR3: TGTGCCAGCTCACCATTGTCACCGGGACAGATCTATGGCTACACCTTC. The full variable domain, its missing parts supplied by reference TRBV18 and TRBJ1-2, is NAGVMQNPRHLVRRRGQEARLRCSPMKGHSHVYWYRQLPEEGLKFMVYLQKENIIDESGMPKERFSAEFPKEGPSILRIQQVVRGDSAAYFCASSPLSPGQIYGYTFGSGTRLTVV.

The rearrangement uses TRBV5-1 and TRBJ1-2; no definite D call. Germline CDR1 is SGHRS and CDR2 is YFSETQ. The CDR3 runs 14 residues. V lost 2 bases and J 4 bases, leaving 12 bases between the germline ends. CDR3 DNA sequence: TGCGCCAGCAGCTTTCCAGGCGTCGCCTATGGCTACACCTTC. It translates to CASSFPGVAYGYTF.

This clone showed up just once. V usage is TRBV2 and J usage is TRBJ1-2, with a possible D match to TRBD1 (5 bases). The germline V and J ends were trimmed by 4 bases and 6 bases, with 15 bases remaining between them. From germline, CDR1 is SNHLY and CDR2 FYNNEI. The CDR3 is 14 residues long. CDR3: CASSGSNRRHGYTF. CDR3 DNA: TGTGCCAGCAGTGGGTCGAACAGGCGGCATGGCTACACCTTC. Combining the CDR3 with reference TRBV2 and TRBJ1-2 gives the whole variable domain EPEVTQTPSHQVTQMGQEVILRCVPISNHLYFYWYRQILGQKVEFLVSFYNNEISEKSEIFDDQFSVERPDGSNFTLKIRSTKLEDSAMYFCASSGSNRRHGYTFGSGTRLTVV.

The V call is TRBV6-1, the J call TRBJ2-7, with 7 positions matching TRBD1. Trimming took 6 bases from V and 0 from J; bases not matched to a gene: 5. From germline, CDR1 is MNHNS and CDR2 SASEGT. The CDR3 length is 14 residues. The CDR3 DNA follows: TGTGCCAGCAGGAGAGGACAGGTCTCCTACGAGCAGTACTTC. This translates into CASRRGQVSYEQYF.

J is TRBJ2-7 and V is TRBV5-1, with 8 bases identical to TRBD2. CDR1 and CDR2 (germline): SGHRS, YFSETQ. Trimming cost V 6 bases and J 4 bases; bases outside gene matches: 6. CDR3 size: 13 residues. In DNA form, the CDR3 reads TGCGCCAGCAAGACGGGGGGGGGATACGAGCAGTACTTC. Translated: CASKTGGGYEQYF.

The chain combines TRBV6-1 with TRBJ2-1; 11 bases map to TRBD1. Germline V gene sequence: CDR1 MNHNS, CDR2 SASEGT. The V gene end was trimmed by 4 bases and the J gene end by 6 bases; junction bases not matched to a gene: 5. The CDR3 loop spans 15 amino acids. The CDR3 loop reads CASSGGGTGGNEQFF. CDR3 nucleotides: TGTGCCAGCAGTGGAGGGGGGACAGGGGGCAATGAGCAGTTCTTC.

The genes are TRBV7-2 and TRBJ2-7; 9 nucleotides agree with TRBD1. Germline V CDR1 and CDR2: SGHTA, FQGNSA. The V and J ends lost 5 bases and 5 bases, in that order; junction bases with no gene match: 13. The CDR3 is 16 residues long. The CDR3 DNA reads as TGTGCCAGCAGCCCCCGGTGGGACAGGGTGTCCAACGAGCAGTACTTC. Translated: CASSPRWDRVSNEQYF. Full variable domain (missing parts from reference TRBV7-2 and TRBJ2-7): GAGVSQSPSNKVTEKGKDVELRCDPISGHTALYWYRQSLGQGLEFLIYFQGNSAPDKSGLPSDRFSAERTGGSVSTLTIQRTQQEDSAVYLCASSPRWDRVSNEQYFGPGTRLTVT.

The chain employs TRBV21-1 and TRBJ2-5; TRBD2, as called in the table, went unchecked against the DNA. TRBV21-1 is a recognized pseudogene. This CDR3 spans 17 amino acids. Here the CDR3 DNA reads TGTGCCAGCAGCAAAGATATCGGGGGGGGGCCCAGGGAGACCCAGTACTTC. This sequence encodes CASSKDIGGGPRETQYF.

This chain uses TRBV11-2 with TRBJ2-1; D may be TRBD1 (5 bases). The V end was cut by 3 bases, the J end by 8 bases, with 20 bases between. CDR3 length: 16 residues. Germline CDR1 SGHAT, CDR2 FQNNGV. The CDR3 DNA reads as TGTGCCAGCAGCTTGAACCGACCCCGGTTAGGGGATGAGCAGTTCTTC. Translation gives CASSLNRPRLGDEQFF. Combining the CDR3 with reference TRBV11-2 and TRBJ2-1 gives the whole variable domain EAGVAQSPRYKIIEKRQSVAFWCNPISGHATLYWYQQILGQGPKLLIQFQNNGVVDDSQLPKDRFSAERLKGVDSTLKIQPAKLEDSAVYLCASSLNRPRLGDEQFFGPGTRLTVL.

The genes are TRBV19 and TRBJ1-2; D not certain. Germline V lookup: CDR1 LNHDA, CDR2 SQIVND (reference sequence). Trimming cost V 3 bases and J 4 bases, with 12 bases left between them. The length of the CDR3 is 14 residues. The CDR3 here is CASSIEWQPYGYTF. CDR3 bases: TGTGCCAGTAGTATTGAATGGCAACCCTATGGCTACACCTTC.

The CDR3 DNA sequence: TGTGCCAGCAGCGTGGCAGGAGGGGACACTGAAGCTTTCTTT. Translated: CASSVAGGDTEAFF. V gene TRBV9 combines with J gene TRBJ1-1; possibly TRBD1 for D (5 bases). The CDR3 consists of 14 residues. Trimming stripped 2 bases from V and 3 bases from J, with 11 bases between. Germline CDR1 is SGDLS and CDR2 is YYNGEE.

The J gene is TRBJ2-6, the V gene TRBV19; 7 positions match TRBD1. Germline CDR1 and CDR2: LNHDA and SQIVND (reference sequence). The CDR3 has 16 residues. With V trimmed by 5 bases and J by 2 bases, 6 bases remained unmatched. CDR3 residues: CASSSYRGAGANVLTF. CDR3 nucleotides: TGTGCCAGTAGTTCTTACAGGGGAGCTGGGGCCAACGTCCTGACTTTC.

The rearrangement joins TRBV9 to TRBJ2-5, with 7 bases identical to TRBD1. The end of the DNA fits TRBJ2-7 better, so the J call may be wrong. This CDR3 spans 14 amino acids. Germline loops: CDR1 SGDLS, CDR2 YYNGEE. The CDR3 here is CASSDTTGWDEQYF. The CDR3 DNA sequence: TGTGCCAGCAGTGACACGACAGGGTGGGACGAGCAGTACTTC.

The genes are TRBV2 and TRBJ1-6, with 9 bases identical to TRBD1. The V segment lost 8 bases and the J segment 9 bases; nucleotides outside the gene matches: 14. Germline V gives CDR1 SNHLY, CDR2 FYNNEI. The CDR3 covers 16 residues. CDR3 loop: CASAQTGGGVRSPLHF. CDR3 nucleotides: TGTGCCAGCGCGCAAACAGGGGGCGGCGTGCGTTCACCCCTCCACTTT.

CDR3 sequence: CASSSGQGSVGYTF. The CDR3 nucleotides read TGCGCCAGCAGCTCCGGACAGGGGTCGGTTGGCTACACCTTC. The rearrangement joins TRBV5-1 to TRBJ1-2; 9 nucleotides match TRBD1. Germline V lookup: CDR1 SGHRS, CDR2 YFSETQ. V trimming: 3 bases; J trimming: 7 bases; junction bases outside the gene matches: 7. The length of the CDR3 is 14 residues.